This TCR beta chain was sequenced in a study of T cell responses to AZD1222 COVID-19 vaccine. Across the study: Second-dose intervals near 4 or 12 weeks were combined.

Regarding this clone: Its antigen is not known.

CDR3 size: 15 residues. V lost 3 bases and J lost 1, with 9 bases in between. CDR1 and CDR2 from the germline V gene are KGHSH and LQKENI. Clones were read by immunoSEQ multiplex PCR, and TCRdb kept only the in-frame ones, dropping some. The table has around 140,000 clones, just under 95% seen once. Study-wide findings and caveats: Following two doses of AZD1222, Spike-specific TCR breadth and depth rose. Only 5 or 6 AZD1222 recipients were seropositive at baseline.

The sequence was obtained from an adult in good health. The genes are TRBV18 and TRBJ2-2; D unresolved. The source material was peripheral blood, sampled on day 0 of AZD1222 vaccination. The CDR3 protein is CASSPWSGNTGELFF. The DNA of the CDR3 is TGTGCCAGCTCACCGTGGTCAGGGAACACCGGGGAGCTGTTTTTT. The full variable domain, rest sourced from reference TRBV18 and TRBJ2-2, is NAGVMQNPRHLVRRRGQEARLRCSPMKGHSHVYWYRQLPEEGLKFMVYLQKENIIDESGMPKERFSAEFPKEGPSILRIQQVVRGDSAAYFCASSPWSGNTGELFFGEGSRLTVL.